This T cell receptor (beta chain) derives from a study of shared clonotypes between healthy human individuals. About the study: The study used three CD4 naive, three CD4 memory, two CD8 naive and one CD8 memory plate per donor.

Method: immunoSEQ multiplex PCR; TCRdb's copy keeps in-frame clones and lacks some. The sample records 1,500,000 or so clones, roughly 96% being singletons. Germline CDR1 and CDR2: SGHRS and YFSETQ. This CDR3 contains 14 residues. With 3 bases clipped from V and 3 bases from J, the junction kept 5 bases outside the gene matches. The chain is built from TRBV5-1 and TRBJ2-7; TRBD1 matches 8 bases. This sequence originates from a young man in good health. The sample was naive CD4+ T cells sorted from blood. As for subset: CD45RA+ positively selected. CDR3: CASSYRQGLYEQYF. For the CDR3, the DNA is TGCGCCAGCAGCTACCGACAGGGGCTCTACGAGCAGTACTTC.